Shown below are 21 T cell receptor beta chains from a single sample sequenced in a study of blood T cell repertoires in COVID-19. Only in-frame clones appear in the TCRdb table, and some are missing; sequencing was by immunoSEQ multiplex PCR. The table lists 120,000 or so clones, around 90% of them singletons. Material: peripheral blood. All receptors come from a woman aged 45-65 years with active or convalescent COVID-19.

The chain employs TRBV4-3 and TRBJ2-6, with TRBD2 matching 8 bases. The CDR3 totals 18 residues. Germline V gene data show CDR1 as LGHNA and CDR2 as YSLEER. The J segment lost 2 bases and the V segment lost 0 bases, leaving 6 bases of the junction unmatched. The CDR3 DNA reads TGCGCCAGCAGCCAAGAAGCCGGGAGGGCCGCTGGGGCCAACGTCCTGACTTTC. The encoded protein is CASSQEAGRAAGANVLTF.

The rearrangement uses TRBV28 and TRBJ1-2; 11 positions agree with TRBD1. V dropped 5 bases and J dropped 7; count of bases not matched to a gene: 6. Germline CDR1 reads MDHEN; CDR2 reads SYDVKM. This CDR3 has 14 residues. CDR3 DNA: TGTGCCAGCAGTGGAGGACAGGGGGCTCTTGGCTACACCTTC. It encodes CASSGGQGALGYTF.

This clone showed up just once. The chain has TRBV28 and TRBJ2-3; 10 positions agree with TRBD2. V shed 6 bases, J shed 3 bases, and the junction held 15 bases outside the gene matches. Germline V lookup: CDR1 MDHEN, CDR2 SYDVKM. The length of the CDR3 is 18 residues. Here the CDR3 DNA reads TGTGCCAGCAGCCGCCCTAGCGGGAGAGGAGTGTGGACAGATACGCAGTATTTT. Its translation is CASSRPSGRGVWTDTQYF. The full variable domain, rest sourced from reference TRBV28 and TRBJ2-3, is DVKVTQSSRYLVKRTGEKVFLECVQDMDHENMFWYRQDPGLGLRLIYFSYDVKMKEKGDIPEGYSVSREKKERFSLILESASTNQTSMYLCASSRPSGRGVWTDTQYFGPGTRLTVL.

The chain uses TRBV5-6 and TRBJ1-1; 8 bases line up with TRBD1. CDR1 and CDR2 from the germline V gene are SGHDT and YYEEEE. There are 14 residues in the CDR3. Unmatched junction bases numbered 1, after V lost 2 bases and J lost 1 base. The CDR3 sequence: CASSFQGANTEAFF. As DNA, the CDR3 is TGTGCCAGCAGCTTTCAGGGGGCGAACACTGAAGCTTTCTTT. Using reference TRBV5-6 and TRBJ1-1 for the parts outside the CDR3, the full variable domain is DAGVTQSPTHLIKTRGQQVTLRCSPKSGHDTVSWYQQALGQGPQFIFQYYEEEERQRGNFPDRFSGHQFPNYSSELNVNALLLGDSALYLCASSFQGANTEAFFGQGTRLTVV.

The chain has TRBV14 and TRBJ2-7; a weak D match, TRBD2 (7 bases). V lost 2 bases and J lost 5, with 19 bases in between. The germline CDR1 and CDR2 sequences are SGHDN and FVKESK. This CDR3 is 16 amino acids long. Here the CDR3 DNA reads TGTGCCAGCAGCCAAAGACCCGAGGGGGAGGGTAACGAGCAGTACTTC. It codes for CASSQRPEGEGNEQYF.

The chain employs TRBV10-3 and TRBJ2-2; 7 nucleotides line up with TRBD1. The V gene's germline CDR1 is ENHRY and CDR2 SYGVKD. The CDR3 has 13 amino acids. The CDR3 DNA follows: TGTACCAGTCGGACAGGGAACACCGGGGAGCTGTTTTTT. As protein: CTSRTGNTGELFF.

The chain recombines TRBV12-3 or TRBV12-4 with TRBJ2-7, with TRBD2 as a possible D gene (5 bases). The CDR3 length is 13 residues. V was shortened by 4 bases and J by 2 bases, with 9 bases between the two germline ends. The CDR3: CASSWTGTYEQYF. In DNA, the CDR3 is TGTGCCAGCAGTTGGACCGGGACCTACGAGCAGTACTTC.

This chain connects TRBV2 to TRBJ1-1; TRBD1 is a possible D gene (5 bases). CDR1 is SNHLY, CDR2 FYNNEI, per germline. This CDR3 comprises 15 residues. The germline V and J ends were trimmed by 4 bases and 1 base, with 13 bases remaining between them. CDR3 loop: CASSARAEENTEAFF. The CDR3 region has the DNA TGTGCCAGCAGTGCCAGGGCAGAGGAGAACACTGAAGCTTTCTTT.

The rearrangement links TRBV27 to TRBJ2-3; 8 bases align to TRBD2. This CDR3 comprises 15 residues. CDR1 is MNHEY, CDR2 SMNVEV, per germline (reference sequence). V was pared by 5 bases and J by 3 bases, with 7 bases of the junction left unmatched. Here the CDR3 DNA reads TGTGCCAGCAGTCCATTAGCGGGAATGACAGATACGCAGTATTTT. Its translation: CASSPLAGMTDTQYF.

The V call is TRBV28, the J call TRBJ2-1; tentatively, D is TRBD2 (6 bases). CDR1 MDHEN and CDR2 SYDVKM come from the germline V gene. The CDR3 sequence is 14 residues long. The germline V and J ends were trimmed by 6 bases and 4 bases, with 13 bases remaining between them. The CDR3 DNA sequence: TGTGCCAGCAGCCCGGCTAGCGCTTACAATGAGCAGTTCTTC. As protein: CASSPASAYNEQFF.

DNA for the CDR3: TGTGCCAGCCGACGGGGGGGCGCCGGCAATCAGCCCCAGCATTTT. Residues: CASRRGGAGNQPQHF. The V and J genes are TRBV2 and TRBJ1-5; a weak D match, TRBD1 (6 bases). The germline V gene encodes CDR1 SNHLY and CDR2 FYNNEI. CDR3 length equals 15 residues. The V and J ends lost 8 bases and 2 bases respectively, with 16 bases between them.

The chain is built from TRBV18 and TRBJ1-2, with 9 positions matching TRBD1. The CDR3 extends over 14 amino acids. V dropped 6 bases and J dropped 4; count of bases not matched to a gene: 6. CDR1 KGHSH and CDR2 LQKENI come from the germline V gene. CDR3 bases: TGTGCCAGCTCGCCGGGACAGGGATCCTATGGCTACACCTTC. Protein: CASSPGQGSYGYTF.

This clone was found once. This chain connects TRBV6-6 to TRBJ2-1; 10 bases are a match to TRBD2. Germline loops: CDR1 MNHNY, CDR2 SVGAGI (reference sequence). J lost 1 base, V lost 7 bases, and 1 base had no gene match. CDR3 length: 14 amino acids. The CDR3 region is CASKLAGSYNEQFF. CDR3 coding DNA: TGTGCCAGCAAACTAGCGGGATCCTACAATGAGCAGTTCTTC.

This clone appeared a few times. The chain has TRBV12-3 or TRBV12-4 and TRBJ1-1; D is perhaps TRBD1 (6 bases). The V end was cut by 6 bases, the J end by 0 bases, with 8 bases between. This CDR3 region has 13 residues. Here the CDR3 reads CASSGQLNTEAFF. In DNA form, the CDR3 reads TGTGCCAGCAGCGGACAGCTGAACACTGAAGCTTTCTTT.

This clone has more than one count but fewer than ten. The chain couples TRBV19 to TRBJ1-1, with TRBD1 as a possible D gene (5 bases). Trimming shortened V by 5 bases and J by 8 bases, and 12 bases separated the two germline ends. Looked up from germline, CDR1 is LNHDA and CDR2 is SQIVND (reference sequence). The CDR3 has 12 amino acids. CDR3 protein: CASSYSRAEAFF. The DNA for the CDR3 is TGTGCCAGTAGTTACTCCAGGGCCGAAGCTTTCTTT.

The chain carries TRBV28 and TRBJ2-2; no clear D gene. The CDR3 has 14 amino acids. Per germline, CDR1 MDHEN and CDR2 SYDVKM. V was cut by 2 bases and J by 3 bases, with 7 bases left in between. CDR3 protein: CASSLVADTGELFF. The CDR3 DNA reads as TGTGCCAGCAGTTTAGTCGCAGACACCGGGGAGCTGTTTTTT.

This clone was observed a single time. The chain combines TRBV9 with TRBJ2-7; 7 bases are a match to TRBD1. V lost 0 bases, J lost 3 bases, and 9 bases stayed unmatched. This CDR3 region has 16 residues. Per germline, CDR1 SGDLS and CDR2 YYNGEE. The CDR3 DNA sequence: TGTGCCAGCAGCGTAGCGTGGGACAGATCCTTCTACGAGCAGTACTTC. Translated: CASSVAWDRSFYEQYF.

V is TRBV7-9 and J is TRBJ2-1, with 9 bases that match TRBD1. The CDR3 is 15 amino acids. Trimming cost V 5 bases and J 4 bases; bases outside gene matches: 6. Looked up from germline, CDR1 is SEHNR and CDR2 is FQNEAQ (reference sequence). The CDR3 sequence is CASSPQGAAYNEQFF. CDR3 DNA sequence: TGTGCCAGCAGCCCACAGGGGGCGGCATACAATGAGCAGTTCTTC.

V and J are TRBV6-1 and TRBJ2-4, with D perhaps matching TRBD1 (5 bases). V was cut by 0 bases and J by 8 bases, with 14 bases left in between. This CDR3 region has 15 residues. Germline V CDR1 and CDR2: MNHNS, SASEGT. The CDR3 nucleotides read TGTGCCAGCAGTGAAGCTGGGGCAGGCCCTTACATTCAGTACTTC. This sequence encodes CASSEAGAGPYIQYF.

The CDR3 is CATSIQTAKLFF. In DNA, the CDR3 is TGTGCCACCAGCATCCAGACAGCAAAACTGTTTTTT. The V and J genes are TRBV15 and TRBJ1-4; D is perhaps TRBD1 (5 bases). The CDR3 has 12 residues. Trimming shortened V by 4 bases and J by 10 bases, and 10 bases separated the two germline ends. Germline loops: CDR1 LNHNV, CDR2 YYDKDF (reference sequence). The full variable domain, completed using reference TRBV15 and TRBJ1-4, is DAMVIQNPRYQVTQFGKPVTLSCSQTLNHNVMYWYQQKSSQAPKLLFHYYDKDFNNEADTPDNFQSRRPNTSFCFLDIRSPGLGDTAMYLCATSIQTAKLFFGSGTQLSVL.

This sequence joins TRBV4-2 and TRBJ2-5, with D possibly matching TRBD1 (5 bases). Trimming removed 1 base at V and 3 bases at J, with 12 bases between. The V gene's germline CDR1 is LGHNA and CDR2 YNFKEQ. This CDR3 is built from 15 residues. In DNA, the CDR3 is TGTGCCAGCAGCCAAGTGGGGCAGGGTGAAGAGACCCAGTACTTC. The encoded protein is CASSQVGQGEETQYF.